The 24 T cell receptor beta chains below come from one sample, sequenced in a study of beta chain features in type 1 diabetes. Sequencing targeted expressed TCRB transcripts, as all isolated RNA had been reverse transcribed. Clones were read by immunoSEQ multiplex PCR, and TCRdb kept only the in-frame ones, dropping some. This table has hundreds of thousands of clones, approximately 30% appearing once. Sequenced input: naive CD4+ T cells from blood. Receptors were obtained from a man aged 18 to 29 in good health.

The genes are TRBV27 and TRBJ1-1; D is uncertain. V gave up 6 bases and J gave up 1 base, with 9 bases separating them. The CDR3 spans 13 residues. Germline assignment: CDR1 MNHEY and CDR2 SMNVEV (reference sequence). The CDR3 DNA follows: TGTGCCAGCAGGAGTTACTGGAACACTGAAGCTTTCTTT. This codes for CASRSYWNTEAFF.

This clone was seen a few times. The chain uses TRBV25-1 and TRBJ2-5, with TRBD1 identical over 7 bases. Germline V lookup: CDR1 MGHDK, CDR2 SYGVNS. The CDR3 consists of 14 residues. The J segment lost 1 base and the V segment lost 5 bases, leaving 4 bases of the junction unmatched. Here the CDR3 reads CASSRTGAQETQYF. CDR3 DNA sequence: TGTGCCAGCAGTAGAACAGGGGCCCAAGAGACCCAGTACTTC. The entire variable domain, with the rest obtained from reference TRBV25-1 and TRBJ2-5, is as follows: EADIYQTPRYLVIGTGKKITLECSQTMGHDKMYWYQQDPGMELHLIHYSYGVNSTEKGDLSSESTVSRIRTEHFPLTLESARPSHTSQYLCASSRTGAQETQYFGPGTRLLVL.

The chain joins TRBV30 to TRBJ2-1, with 8 bases matching TRBD2. V was pared by 2 bases and J by 3 bases, with 3 bases of the junction left unmatched. The V gene's germline CDR1 is GTSNPN and CDR2 SVGIG (reference sequence). This CDR3 is 14 amino acids long. CDR3 in DNA: TGTGCCTGGAGTCGTCTAGCGGGCTACAATGAGCAGTTCTTC. It is translated as CAWSRLAGYNEQFF.

The chain is built from TRBV28 and TRBJ2-6; D is uncertain. Germline V gene data show CDR1 as MDHEN and CDR2 as SYDVKM. V lost 6 bases and J lost 2, with 11 bases in between. CDR3 length: 15 residues. The chain's CDR3 is CASRPLEAGANVLTF. The CDR3 DNA reads as TGTGCCAGCAGGCCCTTAGAGGCTGGGGCCAACGTCCTGACTTTC.

J is TRBJ1-5 and V is TRBV30; no clear D. Germline V gives CDR1 GTSNPN, CDR2 SVGIG (reference sequence). Deletions cut 0 bases from V and 4 bases from J, with 13 bases between. The CDR3 loop spans 15 amino acids. The CDR3 reads CAWSVLGPGNQPQHF. The CDR3 DNA reads TGTGCCTGGAGTGTACTGGGCCCCGGGAATCAGCCCCAGCATTTT.

The table lists this clone with a few counts. The gene calls are TRBV7-8 and TRBJ2-5; a possible D gene is TRBD2 (6 bases). V was cut by 7 bases and J by 2 bases, with 20 bases left in between. Germline CDR1 is SGHVS and CDR2 is FQNEAQ. The CDR3 extends over 16 amino acids. CDR3 sequence reads: CASTASGGSGQETQYF. The CDR3 coding sequence is TGTGCCAGCACCGCCTCCGGGGGTTCGGGACAAGAGACCCAGTACTTC.

The table lists this clone with a count of one. The chain recombines TRBV25-1 with TRBJ2-1, with D possibly TRBD2 on 5 matching bases. CDR3 length: 15 residues. Germline V gene lookup returns CDR1 MGHDK and CDR2 SYGVNS. V was cut by 2 bases and J by 7 bases, with 15 bases left in between. The CDR3 spells CASSEGGREGNEQFF. The CDR3 bases are TGTGCCAGCAGTGAAGGAGGTCGAGAGGGAAATGAGCAGTTCTTC.

This chain uses TRBV29-1 with TRBJ2-5, with D possibly being TRBD1 or TRBD2 (6 bases each). The CDR3 has 13 amino acids. Per the germline V gene, CDR1 is SQVTM and CDR2 is ANQGSEA. Trimming removed 7 bases at V and 5 bases at J, with 17 bases between. CDR3 sequence reads: CSARGWGAETQYF. In DNA, the CDR3 is TGCAGCGCCCGAGGGTGGGGGGCCGAGACCCAGTACTTC. The full variable domain, with the rest looked up from reference TRBV29-1 and TRBJ2-5, is SAVISQKPSRDICQRGTSLTIQCQVDSQVTMMFWYRQQPGQSLTLIATANQGSEATYESGFVIDKFPISRPNLTFSTLTVSNMSPEDSSIYLCSARGWGAETQYFGPGTRLLVL.

This chain joins TRBV29-1 and TRBJ2-7; 7 bases agree with TRBD1. V lost 6 bases to trimming and J lost 3 bases; unmatched junction nucleotides: 8. Germline CDR1 reads SQVTM; CDR2 reads ANQGSEA. The CDR3 is 13 residues long. The CDR3 DNA is TGCAGCGTGGGGACAGCTTTTCGCTACGAGCAGTACTTC. Amino acids: CSVGTAFRYEQYF.

This clone has just a few counts. The gene calls are TRBV4-1 and TRBJ2-1; TRBD2 agrees at 8 bases. V trimming: 6 bases; J trimming: 9 bases; junction bases outside the gene matches: 7. CDR3 size: 13 residues. Germline V lookup: CDR1 MGHRA, CDR2 YSYEKL. The CDR3 DNA is TGCGCCAGCAGGGGACTAGGGGAGCCTGAGCAGTTCTTC. This gives the protein CASRGLGEPEQFF.

This chain uses TRBV30 with TRBJ2-7; a possible D gene is TRBD1 (5 bases). Germline values: CDR1 GTSNPN, CDR2 SVGIG (reference sequence). This CDR3 comprises 12 residues. The V end lost 0 bases, the J end lost 10 bases, and 13 bases lay between the germline ends. The CDR3 sequence is CAWSVPPGNQYF. For the CDR3, the DNA is TGTGCCTGGAGTGTACCACCAGGGAATCAGTACTTC.

This clone was counted between two and nine times. Here the CDR3 reads CSAASETQYF. The DNA of the CDR3 is TGCAGTGCTGCTTCAGAGACCCAGTACTTC. The V and J genes are TRBV20-1 and TRBJ2-5; D uncertain. V was cut by 5 bases and J by 4 bases, with 5 bases left in between. The CDR3 length is 10 residues. Per the germline V gene, CDR1 is DFQATT and CDR2 is SNEGSKA (reference sequence).

In this sample, this clone turned up a few times. The genes are TRBV7-9 and TRBJ1-4; D remains ambiguous. The CDR3 spans 14 residues. V was shortened by 1 base and J by 7 bases, with 10 bases between the two germline ends. Looked up from germline, CDR1 is SEHNR and CDR2 is FQNEAQ (reference sequence). The CDR3 sequence: CASSLGVAVEKLFF. CDR3 coding DNA: TGTGCCAGCAGCTTAGGGGTCGCCGTTGAAAAACTGTTTTTT.

This clone was recorded only once. The rearrangement joins TRBV9 to TRBJ2-7; D may be TRBD2 (6 bases). The V end lost 4 bases, the J end lost 6 bases, and 17 bases lay between the germline ends. This CDR3 contains 14 residues. From germline, CDR1 is SGDLS and CDR2 YYNGEE. CDR3 residues: CASSRATRDGEQYF. In DNA, the CDR3 is TGTGCCAGCAGCAGGGCCACGCGGGACGGCGAGCAGTACTTC.

This clone was picked up a small number of times. V usage is TRBV4-3 and J usage is TRBJ1-2; no clear D. Looked up from germline, CDR1 is LGHNA and CDR2 is YSLEER. V lost 0 bases and J lost 4, with 6 bases in between. The CDR3 is made up of 13 amino acids. The DNA of the CDR3 is TGCGCCAGCAGCCAAGATCTGGGCTATGGCTACACCTTC. Protein: CASSQDLGYGYTF.

This clone was picked up a small number of times. This chain connects TRBV5-1 to TRBJ2-3; maybe TRBD2 (5 bases). V was trimmed by 0 bases and J by 5 bases, leaving 10 bases between them. Germline CDR1 and CDR2: SGHRS and YFSETQ. The CDR3 sequence is 14 residues long. CDR3 sequence reads: CASSLAVGVDTQYF. DNA of the CDR3: TGCGCCAGCAGCTTGGCCGTCGGGGTAGATACGCAGTATTTT.

The chain recombines TRBV7-3 with TRBJ1-1; 7 nucleotides match TRBD1. The J segment lost 8 bases and the V segment lost 2 bases, leaving 8 bases of the junction unmatched. This CDR3 has 14 amino acids. CDR1 SGHTA and CDR2 FQGTGA come from the germline V gene. The CDR3 nucleotides are TGTGCCAGCAGCTTATCGAGGGGGCTCGAAGAAGCTTTCTTT. Its translation: CASSLSRGLEEAFF.

This chain connects TRBV30 to TRBJ1-4; perhaps TRBD1 as D (5 bases). The CDR3 consists of 14 residues. V lost 7 bases, J lost 5 bases, and 17 bases lay in between. Germline lookup yields CDR1 GTSNPN and CDR2 SVGIG (reference sequence). CDR3 sequence reads: CASGEGPLNEKLFF. The CDR3 DNA is TGTGCCTCCGGCGAGGGACCGCTGAATGAAAAACTGTTTTTT.

This clone was counted only a few times. J is TRBJ2-7 and V is TRBV4-2, with D perhaps matching TRBD2 (5 bases). The germline V gene encodes CDR1 LGHNA and CDR2 YNFKEQ. The V gene lost 1 base and the J gene lost 5 bases, with 12 bases spanning the gap. This CDR3 contains 14 residues. The CDR3 here is CASSQVPGINEQYF. The CDR3 nucleotides read TGTGCCAGCAGCCAAGTACCGGGAATCAACGAGCAGTACTTC.

This clone occurred a few times. The chain is built from TRBV6-5 and TRBJ2-1; perhaps TRBD2 as D (5 bases). The CDR3 loop spans 14 amino acids. Germline V gene sequence: CDR1 MNHEY, CDR2 SVGAGI. Trimming removed 0 bases at V and 9 bases at J, with 12 bases between. The CDR3 nucleotides are TGTGCCAGCAGTTACTCGATGTCGGGGAGTGAGCAGTTCTTC. Translation gives CASSYSMSGSEQFF.

The chain couples TRBV5-4 to TRBJ2-7, with 7 bases matching TRBD1. After removal of 4 bases from V and 3 bases from J, the junction contained 7 bases not matched to a gene. The CDR3 totals 14 residues. CDR1 is SGHNT and CDR2 is YYREEE in the germline V gene (reference sequence). CDR3 DNA sequence: TGTGCCAGCAGCCTGACAGGGCAAAGCTACGAGCAGTACTTC. It yields the protein CASSLTGQSYEQYF.

The V gene is TRBV14, the J gene TRBJ2-3; TRBD1 matches at 10 bases. CDR3 size: 17 residues. Losses at the gene ends were 3 bases for V and 4 bases for J; bases not matched to a gene: 10. In germline, CDR1 is SGHDN, CDR2 FVKESK. CDR3 loop: CASSHLGQGRWADTQYF. DNA of the CDR3: TGTGCCAGCAGCCACCTGGGACAGGGGCGTTGGGCAGATACGCAGTATTTT.

This clone was recorded a few times. This chain uses TRBV10-3 with TRBJ2-5; TRBD1 matches 7 bases. Unmatched junction bases numbered 10, after V lost 7 bases and J lost 5 bases. This CDR3 has 14 amino acids. The germline V gene encodes CDR1 ENHRY and CDR2 SYGVKD. CDR3 region: CAIKGQADFETQYF. The CDR3 nucleotides read TGTGCCATCAAAGGACAGGCGGACTTTGAGACCCAGTACTTC.

This clone is a singleton in its sample. The chain uses TRBV28 and TRBJ2-4; a possible D gene is TRBD1 (8 bases). This CDR3 has 18 residues. Trimming took off 5 bases at V and 2 bases at J, with 22 bases between the two ends. The germline CDR1 and CDR2 sequences are MDHEN and SYDVKM. CDR3 region: CASSVPRQGRVTKNIQYF. CDR3 nucleotide sequence: TGTGCCAGCAGTGTACCCCGACAGGGGAGGGTAACCAAAAACATTCAGTACTTC.